This record covers a single T cell receptor (beta chain). Its antigen remains unidentified. TCRdb's copy holds only in-frame clones and misses some; the assay was immunoSEQ multiplex PCR. The sample carries 300,000 to 400,000 clones, roughly 90% recorded once. The data are from a study of cytomegalovirus exposure and HLA in healthy donors. Study-level findings and limits: The study found most TCR sequences rare, yet found some public TCRs in many donors. The tendency of first-cohort TCR clusters to co-occur in the 100 to 150 validation repertoires was identified by a subsequent analysis.

This CDR3 spans 14 amino acids. V lost 1 base and J lost 3; bases outside the gene matches: 3. Germline V gene sequence: CDR1 MGHRA, CDR2 YSYEKL. The TCR was taken from a man aged 25 to 45 in good health and CMV-seronegative. The sample consisted of PBMCs. The chain uses TRBV4-1 and TRBJ2-7, with TRBD2 matching 7 bases. In DNA, the CDR3 is TGCGCCAGCAGCCAAGGACTAGCCGGCTACGAGCAGTACTTC. It is translated as CASSQGLAGYEQYF.